One and the same sample provided the 16 T cell receptor beta chains below, sequenced in a study of blood T cell repertoires in COVID-19. Here immunoSEQ multiplex PCR was the method, and the copy in TCRdb shows in-frame clones only, minus some. Here the sample spans about 200,000 clones, approximately 90% being singletons. The material sequenced was peripheral blood. Receptors were obtained from a woman aged 45 to 65 with COVID-19, enrolled during active disease.

This sequence joins TRBV4-2 and TRBJ2-1, with D maybe TRBD2 (6 bases). Trimming removed 1 base from V and 8 bases from J, with 9 bases in between. The germline gives CDR1 LGHNA, CDR2 YNFKEQ. CDR3 size: 13 residues. The CDR3 loop is CASSQVGGDEQFF. The DNA for the CDR3 is TGTGCCAGCAGCCAAGTAGGAGGGGATGAGCAGTTCTTC.

This sequence joins TRBV18 and TRBJ2-5, with D maybe TRBD1 (6 bases). This CDR3 is 14 amino acids long. V gave up 3 bases and J gave up 5 bases, with 13 bases separating them. CDR1 and CDR2 (germline): KGHSH, LQKENI. The DNA for the CDR3 is TGTGCCAGCTCACCGATAACAGGGTGGGAGACCCAGTACTTC. It yields the protein CASSPITGWETQYF.

This clone was recorded a few times. The chain joins TRBV7-2 to TRBJ1-5; possibly TRBD1 for D (6 bases). Trimming stripped 0 bases from V and 3 bases from J, with 9 bases between. Germline CDR1 SGHTA, CDR2 FQGNSA. The CDR3 runs to 15 residues. This CDR3 is CASSLAGAYNQPQHF. The DNA of the CDR3 is TGTGCCAGCAGCTTAGCGGGGGCCTACAATCAGCCCCAGCATTTT.

This clone has just one count. This rearrangement joins TRBV18 to TRBJ2-2; TRBD1 matches at 7 bases. The CDR3 is made up of 14 amino acids. Looked up from germline, CDR1 is KGHSH and CDR2 is LQKENI. V gave up 3 bases and J gave up 6 bases; unmatched junction bases: 4. The chain's CDR3 is CASSPADRPGELFF. The DNA of the CDR3 is TGTGCCAGCTCACCCGCGGACAGGCCCGGGGAGCTGTTTTTT.

The chain is built from TRBV27 and TRBJ1-2; tentative D call: TRBD1 (5 bases). The CDR3 has 13 residues. The V and J ends lost 5 bases and 4 bases respectively, with 11 bases between them. The germline V gene encodes CDR1 MNHEY and CDR2 SMNVEV (reference sequence). The CDR3 here is CASSPGIAYGYTF. The CDR3 DNA reads TGTGCCAGCAGTCCAGGGATTGCCTATGGCTACACCTTC.

The J gene is TRBJ2-3, the V gene TRBV6-6, with D possibly TRBD2 on 5 matching bases. Trimming removed 0 bases at V and 6 bases at J, with 7 bases between. The CDR3 consists of 13 residues. CDR1 MNHNY and CDR2 SVGAGI come from the germline V gene (reference sequence). The CDR3 DNA reads TGTGCCAGCAGTTACTCGAGAGGGGATACGCAGTATTTT. As protein: CASSYSRGDTQYF.

The chain has TRBV20-1 and TRBJ1-6, with D possibly matching TRBD1 (5 bases). Germline values: CDR1 DFQATT, CDR2 SNEGSKA (reference sequence). Trimming removed 6 bases from V and 14 bases from J, with 14 bases in between. CDR3 length equals 11 residues. CDR3 DNA sequence: TGCAGTGCACAGGACCGGGTAGCCCTCCACTTT. Residues: CSAQDRVALHF.

The gene calls are TRBV9 and TRBJ1-2, with D uncertain. There are 11 residues in the CDR3. V lost 3 bases to trimming and J lost 8 bases, with 8 bases between them. Germline-derived CDR1 and CDR2 are SGDLS and YYNGEE. CDR3 nucleotides: TGTGCCAGCAGCGCCCTCGGGGGCTACACCTTC. Residues: CASSALGGYTF.

The chain employs TRBV27 and TRBJ2-7, with 7 bases fitting TRBD2. Germline CDR1 reads MNHEY; CDR2 reads SMNVEV (reference sequence). V dropped 6 bases and J dropped 1; count of bases not matched to a gene: 3. The CDR3 runs to 13 residues. This CDR3 reads CASSWGGSYEQYF. The CDR3 nucleotides read TGTGCCAGCAGCTGGGGGGGGTCCTACGAGCAGTACTTC.

This clone is a singleton in its sample. V usage is TRBV9 and J usage is TRBJ1-5; TRBD1 matches 10 bases. The CDR3 runs to 12 residues. Germline V gene data show CDR1 as SGDLS and CDR2 as YYNGEE. The V segment lost 8 bases and the J segment 5 bases; nucleotides outside the gene matches: 1. CDR3 DNA sequence: TGTGCCAGTGGGACAGGGGATCAGCCCCAGCATTTT. The encoded protein is CASGTGDQPQHF.

This clone was seen at least ten times. One end of the junction varies from germline; a read error may be responsible. The J gene is TRBJ1-6, the V gene TRBV4-1, with D possibly matching TRBD1 (5 bases). The germline V gene encodes CDR1 MGHRA and CDR2 YSYEKL. The CDR3 sequence is 13 residues long. For the CDR3, the DNA is TGCGCCAGCAGCCAAGGGGGAAAAGGACATTTGAACTTT. Its translation is CASSQGGKGHLNF.

The chain has TRBV7-9 and TRBJ2-1; tentative D call: TRBD2 (6 bases). Germline CDR1 SEHNR, CDR2 FQNEAQ (reference sequence). Trimming left V 3 bases short and J 7 bases short, with 13 bases between. CDR3 length: 14 residues. The CDR3 spells CASSFPGTGNEQFF. The CDR3 DNA reads as TGTGCCAGCAGCTTCCCCGGGACTGGAAATGAGCAGTTCTTC.

This clone was seen more than once but under ten times. The CDR3 is CATSGTGIYEQYF. Here the CDR3 DNA reads TGTGCCACCTCCGGGACAGGCATCTACGAGCAGTACTTC. The V and J genes are TRBV21-1 and TRBJ2-7; TRBD1, the table's D call, was not compared with the DNA. TRBV21-1 is an annotated pseudogene. The CDR3 runs to 13 residues.

Notes on this clone: Other nucleotide sequences from this sample produce the same CDR3. V gene TRBV10-3 combines with J gene TRBJ2-1, with a tentative D call TRBD2 (6 bases). The germline V and J ends were trimmed by 0 bases and 0 bases, with 6 bases remaining between them. Germline V lookup: CDR1 ENHRY, CDR2 SYGVKD. The CDR3 sequence is 15 residues long. The CDR3 DNA reads as TGTGCCATCAGTGAGTCGGGGGGCTCCTACAATGAGCAGTTCTTC. This encodes CAISESGGSYNEQFF.

The chain is built from TRBV3-1 (or the pseudogene TRBV3-2) and TRBJ2-1; TRBD2 aligns across 16 bases. This CDR3 is built from 17 residues. CDR1 is LGHDT, CDR2 YNNKEL, per germline (reference sequence). V gave up 4 bases and J gave up 15 bases; unmatched junction bases: 15. DNA for the CDR3: TGTGCCAGCAGCCCCTCTCTCCCGGGACTAGCGGGGGGGCTTACGTTCTTC. Its protein product is CASSPSLPGLAGGLTFF.

This chain connects TRBV12-3 or TRBV12-4 to TRBJ1-4, with 7 bases aligning to TRBD1. The V gene end was trimmed by 5 bases and the J gene end by 15 bases; junction bases not matched to a gene: 12. The CDR3 is 13 residues long. Written as DNA, the CDR3 is TGTGCCAGCAGTACGGGACAGACCCGAGAGGTGTTTTTT. This codes for CASSTGQTREVFF.